This T cell receptor beta chain was found in a study of CD8 T cells in ankylosing spondylitis (dated by TCRdb to the late 2010s). For the study in its entirety: The study set out to find disease-linked TCR variants by profiling T cell receptor beta repertoires in ankylosing spondylitis patients and healthy donors. Peripheral blood was sampled, and synovial fluid was additionally collected from ankylosing spondylitis patients. In total, the full study cohort was made up of some 110 healthy donors and 25 ankylosing spondylitis patients.

This clonotype was found a few times. Its antigen is still unknown. Base-call qualities are not available, and no considerably larger clone is one nucleotide away. Overall study outcomes, separate from this receptor: A CD8+ phenotype was shown by the disease-linked clones, which were found at relatively low frequencies in peripheral blood. According to the report, matched synovial fluid samples from ankylosing spondylitis patients were significantly enriched for the disease-linked clones. Blood from ankylosing spondylitis patients appeared to be characterized by a TCR beta motif composed of about eight highly homologous amino acid variants. Some of the motif variants had been reported before in the synovial fluid and blood of reactive arthritis patients, a finding that suggests common disease-initiation mechanisms.

V trim: 4 bases; J trim: 11 bases; unmatched bases: 7. The CDR3 spans 14 residues, from the cysteine through the phenylalanine. The read is trimmed to its CDR3 DNA, 42 bases read in frame from base 1. Per the germline V gene, SGHVS is the CDR1 and FNYEAQ is the CDR2. TCRdb names Illumina HiSeq 2500 as the instrument used. Quantitative 5'-RACE with molecular barcodes was the method used to prepare the TCR beta libraries. As for how the authors treated the data: A new computational method based on a probabilistic model of VDJ rearrangement was used to identify disease-linked TCR variants. Starting from the raw public reads, TCRdb applied fastp trimming at Q25, assembled clones with MiXCR and retained in-frame beta chains. For every CDR3 protein sequence, its rows merge into one entry that carries the most common genes and DNA. It is TCRdb's table, rather than the study itself, that gives the V and J calls and clone size. In this sample the table shows 150,000 to 200,000 distinct CDR3 sequences, more than 9% of which occur a single time. Clones ranked in the top ten supply about 27% of the sample.

Sequenced input: blood, either unsorted or a sorted T cell fraction (not recorded which). Here the chain combines TRBV7-6 and TRBJ2-4, with 11 junctional bases fitting TRBD1. The TCR was taken from a male donor with ankylosing spondylitis or in good health (not recorded which). The nucleotide sequence reads as follows: TGTGCCAGCAGCTCGGCTGGACAGGGGGCTGTTCAGTACTTC. Its coded protein is CASSSAGQGAVQYF.